This paragraph covers one T cell receptor beta chain sequence. Its antigen remains unidentified. This entry belongs to a study of graft-versus-host responses after intestinal transplantation. The overall study: The recipients all started with anti-thymocyte globulin induction and then took tacrolimus and steroids for 3 to 4 years. Study-wide results and limits: Graft-donor T cell macrochimerism coincided with high graft-versus-host to host-versus-graft clonal ratios in allografts. Marrow from the recipient contained GvH clones, some of which had appeared first in ileum or blood.

CDR3 length: 13 residues. Germline V gene data show CDR1 as GTSNPN and CDR2 as SVGIG (reference sequence). V shed 5 bases, J shed 8 bases, and the junction held 5 bases outside the gene matches. The table came from immunoSEQ multiplex PCR; TCRdb's copy has only in-frame clones and leaves some out. The sample records about 29,000 clones, about 90% being singletons. The chain couples TRBV30 to TRBJ2-2; 10 bases match TRBD1. This receptor was taken from a human patient who received an intestinal transplant, so some T cells may come from the graft donor. This sample comprised PBMCs, obtained about 450 days after intestinal transplantation. The CDR3 loop is CAWDRGHMGELFF. CDR3 coding DNA: TGTGCCTGGGACAGGGGGCATATGGGGGAGCTGTTTTTT.